The present TCR beta chain was sequenced within a study of shared clonotypes between healthy human individuals. Assay: immunoSEQ multiplex PCR; the TCRdb copy retains only in-frame clones and omits some. The repertoire consists of about 980,000 clones, with approximately 80% occurring once and the leading ten covering about 1.5%. The V gene's germline CDR1 is SGDLS and CDR2 YYNGEE. The CDR3 is made up of 15 amino acids. V gave up 4 bases and J gave up 7 bases; unmatched junction bases: 8. This sequence joins TRBV9 and TRBJ1-3; 10 bases fit TRBD1. The TCR sequence derives from a man aged 18 to 35 in good health. The sample consisted of memory CD4+ T cells sorted from blood. Sample subset: CD45RA-negative fraction. CDR3 sequence (DNA): TGTGCCAGCAGCTCTGACAGGGGGCTCGGGAACACCATATATTTT. Amino acids: CASSSDRGLGNTIYF.